This section outlines one T cell receptor (beta chain) sequence together with its context. CDR3 length equals 14 residues. The V end was cut by 1 base, the J end by 6 bases, with 13 bases between. CDR1 and CDR2 (germline): SGHTA, FQGNSA. Generated by immunoSEQ multiplex PCR, the TCRdb table keeps only in-frame clones and is missing some. The sample lists more than 130,000 clones; 88% were seen once. The data originate from a study of blood T cell repertoires in COVID-19. Turning to the study itself: PBMCs, B-cell-depleted T cells, or T cells were the source of the cDNA or gDNA that made up the material.

The sequencing sample was made of peripheral blood. The chain couples TRBV7-2 to TRBJ2-7; possibly TRBD2 for D (6 bases). The sequence came from a man in his fifties or sixties with active or convalescent COVID-19. The DNA for the CDR3 is TGTGCCAGCAGCTTAGGCGTTCTGGGGGGCGAGCAGTACTTC. Protein: CASSLGVLGGEQYF.